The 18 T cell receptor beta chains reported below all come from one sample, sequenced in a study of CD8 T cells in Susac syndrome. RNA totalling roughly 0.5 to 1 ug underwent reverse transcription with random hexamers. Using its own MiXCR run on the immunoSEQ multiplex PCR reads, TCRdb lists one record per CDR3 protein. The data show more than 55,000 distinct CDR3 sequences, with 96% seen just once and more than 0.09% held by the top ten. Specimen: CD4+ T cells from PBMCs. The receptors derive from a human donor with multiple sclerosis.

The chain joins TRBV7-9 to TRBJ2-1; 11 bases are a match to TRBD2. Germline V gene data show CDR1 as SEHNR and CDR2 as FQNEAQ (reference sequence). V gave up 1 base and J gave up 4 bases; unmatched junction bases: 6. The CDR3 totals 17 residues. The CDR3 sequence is CASSLEQLAGAYNEQFF. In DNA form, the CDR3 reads TGTGCCAGCAGCTTAGAACAACTAGCGGGGGCATACAATGAGCAGTTCTTC.

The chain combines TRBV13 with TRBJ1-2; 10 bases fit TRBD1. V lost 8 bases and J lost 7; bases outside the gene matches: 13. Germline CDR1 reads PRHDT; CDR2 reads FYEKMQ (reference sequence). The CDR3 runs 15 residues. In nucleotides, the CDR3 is TGTGCCAGCCGTCCAGGGGACAGGGGTTTCGGTGGCTACACCTTC. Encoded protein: CASRPGDRGFGGYTF. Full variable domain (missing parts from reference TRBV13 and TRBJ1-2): AAGVIQSPRHLIKEKRETATLKCYPIPRHDTVYWYQQGPGQDPQFLISFYEKMQSDKGSIPDRFSAQQFSDYHSELNMSSLELGDSALYFCASRPGDRGFGGYTFGSGTRLTVV.

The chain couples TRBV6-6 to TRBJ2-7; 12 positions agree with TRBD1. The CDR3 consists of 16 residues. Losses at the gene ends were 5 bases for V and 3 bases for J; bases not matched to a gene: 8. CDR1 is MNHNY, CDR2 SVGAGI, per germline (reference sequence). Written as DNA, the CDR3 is TGTGCCAGCAGTGGGCCGGGACAGGGGGCAAACTACGAGCAGTACTTC. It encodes CASSGPGQGANYEQYF.

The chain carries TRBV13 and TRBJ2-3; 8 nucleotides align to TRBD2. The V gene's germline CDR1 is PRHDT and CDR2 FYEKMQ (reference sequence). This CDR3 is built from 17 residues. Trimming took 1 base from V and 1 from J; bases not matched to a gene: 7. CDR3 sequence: CASSLAVSGGGTDTQYF. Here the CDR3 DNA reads TGTGCCAGCAGCTTAGCGGTTTCGGGGGGGGGCACAGATACGCAGTATTTT.

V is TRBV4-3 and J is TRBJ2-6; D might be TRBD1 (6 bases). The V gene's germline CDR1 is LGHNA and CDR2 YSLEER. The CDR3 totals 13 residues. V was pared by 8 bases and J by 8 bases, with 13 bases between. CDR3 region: CASGEQGSNVLTF. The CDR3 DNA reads TGCGCCAGCGGGGAACAGGGTTCCAACGTCCTGACTTTC.

This CDR3 reads CASSPGRGANYGYTF. CDR3 DNA: TGTGCCAGCAGTCCCGGACGCGGGGCTAACTATGGCTACACCTTC. The genes are TRBV28 and TRBJ1-2; D ambiguous. Germline V gene sequence: CDR1 MDHEN, CDR2 SYDVKM. The CDR3 extends over 15 amino acids. Trimming pared 5 bases from V and 0 bases from J, leaving 13 bases between.

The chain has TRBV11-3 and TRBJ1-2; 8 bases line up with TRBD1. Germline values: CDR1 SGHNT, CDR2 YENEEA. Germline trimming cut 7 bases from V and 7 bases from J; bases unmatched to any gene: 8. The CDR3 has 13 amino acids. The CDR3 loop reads CASTSGTGFGYTF. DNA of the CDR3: TGTGCCAGCACGTCCGGGACAGGCTTTGGCTACACCTTC.

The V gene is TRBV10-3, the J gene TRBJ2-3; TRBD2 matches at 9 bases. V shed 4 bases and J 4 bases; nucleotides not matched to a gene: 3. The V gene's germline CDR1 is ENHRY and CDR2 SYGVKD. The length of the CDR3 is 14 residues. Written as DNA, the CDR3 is TGTGCCATCAGTGTAGCGGGGGATGCAGATACGCAGTATTTT. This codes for CAISVAGDADTQYF.

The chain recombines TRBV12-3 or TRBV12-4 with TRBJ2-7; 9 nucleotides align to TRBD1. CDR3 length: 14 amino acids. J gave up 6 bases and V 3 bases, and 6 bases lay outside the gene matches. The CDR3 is CASSFLGQGGEQYF. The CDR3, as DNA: TGTGCCAGCAGTTTTTTGGGACAGGGTGGCGAGCAGTACTTC.

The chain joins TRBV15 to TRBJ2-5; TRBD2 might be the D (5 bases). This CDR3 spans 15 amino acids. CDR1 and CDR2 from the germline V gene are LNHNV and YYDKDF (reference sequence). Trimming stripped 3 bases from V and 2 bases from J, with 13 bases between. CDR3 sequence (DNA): TGTGCCACCAGCAGGAGGGTCGGAGCTCAAGAGACCCAGTACTTC. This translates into CATSRRVGAQETQYF.

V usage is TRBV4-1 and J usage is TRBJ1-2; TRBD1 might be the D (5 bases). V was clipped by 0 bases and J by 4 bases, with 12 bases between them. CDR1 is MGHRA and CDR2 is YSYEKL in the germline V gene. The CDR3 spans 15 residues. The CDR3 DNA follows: TGCGCCAGCAGCCAAGATCGGCAGGGCGGCTATGGCTACACCTTC. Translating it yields CASSQDRQGGYGYTF.

CDR3 DNA sequence: TGTGCCAGCAGTGGTCGGCGTGGAGCTTTGACTGAAGCTTTCTTT. Protein product: CASSGRRGALTEAFF. The genes are TRBV25-1 and TRBJ1-1; D is ambiguous. The V gene lost 4 bases and the J gene lost 5 bases, with 17 bases spanning the gap. The CDR3 runs to 15 residues. Germline V gene sequence: CDR1 MGHDK, CDR2 SYGVNS.

This CDR3 reads CASSLRTGAFSSYEQYF. DNA for the CDR3: TGTGCCAGCAGTTTACGCACAGGGGCCTTCTCCTCCTACGAGCAGTACTTC. The chain employs TRBV28 and TRBJ2-7; 7 bases fit TRBD1. Germline V CDR1 and CDR2: MDHEN, SYDVKM. After removal of 2 bases from V and 0 bases from J, the junction contained 10 bases not matched to a gene. The CDR3 length is 17 residues.

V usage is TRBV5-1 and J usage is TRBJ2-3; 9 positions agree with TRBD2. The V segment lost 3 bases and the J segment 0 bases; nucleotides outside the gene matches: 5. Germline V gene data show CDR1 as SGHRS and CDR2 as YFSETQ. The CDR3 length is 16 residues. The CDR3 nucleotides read TGCGCCAGCAGCTCAGGACTAGCGCGGAGCACAGATACGCAGTATTTT. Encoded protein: CASSSGLARSTDTQYF.

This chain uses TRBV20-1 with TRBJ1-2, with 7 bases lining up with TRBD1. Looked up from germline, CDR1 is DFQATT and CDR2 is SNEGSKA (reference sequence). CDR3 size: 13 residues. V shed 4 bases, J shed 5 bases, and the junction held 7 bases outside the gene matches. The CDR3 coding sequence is TGCAGTGCTACCTACGACAGGGAATATGGCTACACCTTC. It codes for CSATYDREYGYTF.

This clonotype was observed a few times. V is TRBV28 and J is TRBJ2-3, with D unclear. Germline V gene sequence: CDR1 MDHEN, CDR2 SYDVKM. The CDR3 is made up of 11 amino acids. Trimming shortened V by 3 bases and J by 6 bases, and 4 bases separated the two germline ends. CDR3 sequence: CASSFQDTQYF. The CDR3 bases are TGTGCCAGCAGTTTTCAGGATACGCAGTATTTT.

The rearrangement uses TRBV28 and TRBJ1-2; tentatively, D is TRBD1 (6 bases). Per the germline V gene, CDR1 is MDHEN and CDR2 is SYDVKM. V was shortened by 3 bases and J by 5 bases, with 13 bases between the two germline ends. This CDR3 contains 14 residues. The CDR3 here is CASSLGRGRYGYTF. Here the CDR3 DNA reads TGTGCCAGCAGTTTGGGCAGGGGCCGTTATGGCTACACCTTC.

The CDR3 region has the DNA TGCGCCAGCAGCTTGGCCAGCAGTTATGAGCAGTTCTTC. The encoded protein is CASSLASSYEQFF. The chain employs TRBV5-1 and TRBJ2-1; D gene uncertain. Germline lookup yields CDR1 SGHRS and CDR2 YFSETQ. Trimming pared 0 bases from V and 8 bases from J, leaving 9 bases between. CDR3 length equals 13 residues. The full variable domain, rest sourced from reference TRBV5-1 and TRBJ2-1, is KAGVTQTPRYLIKTRGQQVTLSCSPISGHRSVSWYQQTPGQGLQFLFEYFSETQRNKGNFPGRFSGRQFSNSRSEMNVSTLELGDSALYLCASSLASSYEQFFGPGTRLTVL.